The 25 T cell receptor beta chains given below trace back to one sample, sequenced in a study of T cells after posttransplantation cyclophosphamide. Produced via immunoSEQ multiplex PCR; TCRdb's table is partial and in-frame only. The sample carries 30,000 or so clones, just over 90% recorded once. Cells defined as naive were viable CD3+CD4+ or CD3+CD8+ and CCR7+CD45RA+CD45RO-CD95-CD27+CD28+. Material: naive CD4+ T cells sorted from PBMCs. Source of these receptors: a woman aged 55-75 years in good health, CMV-negative, and a related stem cell transplant donor.

Only one count was recorded for this clone. This chain uses TRBV6-5 with TRBJ1-1; a possible D gene is TRBD1 (6 bases). The CDR3 spans 15 residues. Trimming pared 0 bases from V and 5 bases from J, leaving 13 bases between. Germline V gives CDR1 MNHEY, CDR2 SVGAGI. The CDR3 spells CASSYSPQGKTEAFF. The CDR3 coding sequence is TGTGCCAGCAGTTACTCCCCCCAGGGGAAAACTGAAGCTTTCTTT.

This chain joins TRBV25-1 and TRBJ2-7; D is possibly TRBD1 (6 bases). The germline V gene encodes CDR1 MGHDK and CDR2 SYGVNS. Trimming removed 8 bases from V and 0 bases from J, with 14 bases in between. The CDR3 covers 14 residues. In DNA, the CDR3 is TGTGCCAGCGCCAGACAGGTTAGCTCCTACGAGCAGTACTTC. It encodes CASARQVSSYEQYF.

This clone was observed once. Sequence at one end of the junction differs from germline and may be a read error. The gene calls are TRBV9 and TRBJ2-5; maybe TRBD2 (5 bases). This CDR3 spans 15 amino acids. CDR1 SGDLS and CDR2 YYNGEE come from the germline V gene. CDR3 DNA: TGTGCCGGCAGCTCGACCCCGGGAAACCAAGAGACCCAGTACTTC. This translates into CAGSSTPGNQETQYF.

The chain couples TRBV5-4 to TRBJ2-5; 15 positions match TRBD2. The CDR3 is 18 amino acids. V lost 4 bases to trimming and J lost 4 bases; unmatched junction nucleotides: 11. CDR1 and CDR2 from the germline V gene are SGHNT and YYREEE (reference sequence). CDR3 nucleotides: TGTGCCAGCAGCATGGGGACTAGCGGGGGGACCGTTAGAGAGACCCAGTACTTC. Translated, it gives CASSMGTSGGTVRETQYF.

The chain combines TRBV18 with TRBJ1-4; D perhaps matches TRBD1 (6 bases). The CDR3 consists of 17 residues. The germline V gene encodes CDR1 KGHSH and CDR2 LQKENI. V dropped 4 bases and J dropped 0 bases, with 15 bases sitting between them. The chain's CDR3 is CASSLQATGSTNEKLFF. CDR3 DNA: TGTGCCAGCTCACTACAAGCAACAGGGTCAACTAATGAAAAACTGTTTTTT.

The chain joins TRBV28 to TRBJ2-1, with 9 bases fitting TRBD1. Germline CDR1 reads MDHEN; CDR2 reads SYDVKM. Trimming removed 5 bases from V and 4 bases from J; junction bases left unmatched: 9. The CDR3 loop spans 16 amino acids. Here the CDR3 reads CASSTPGTGFYNEQFF. The CDR3 DNA reads as TGTGCCAGCAGTACCCCCGGGACAGGGTTTTACAATGAGCAGTTCTTC.

The chain combines TRBV19 with TRBJ2-5, with a tentative D call TRBD1 (6 bases). Germline V gene lookup returns CDR1 LNHDA and CDR2 SQIVND (reference sequence). This CDR3 comprises 14 residues. V was pared by 4 bases and J by 7 bases, with 16 bases between. The CDR3 sequence is CASSRGLPHGTQYF. The CDR3 bases are TGTGCCAGTAGTAGGGGGCTACCCCATGGGACCCAGTACTTC.

The gene calls are TRBV7-2 and TRBJ2-5, with D possibly TRBD1 on 5 matching bases. With 1 base removed from V and 5 bases from J, the gap between germline ends came to 14 bases. Germline V gene sequence: CDR1 SGHTA, CDR2 FQGNSA. The CDR3 contains 15 residues. CDR3 residues: CASSLVSGLPETQYF. The CDR3 nucleotides are TGTGCCAGCAGCTTAGTATCAGGGCTCCCCGAGACCCAGTACTTC.

This clone was found once. CDR3 DNA: TGTGCCAGCAGCGTACAGGCCTTCAACACTGAAGCTTTCTTT. Amino acids: CASSVQAFNTEAFF. The chain combines TRBV7-9 with TRBJ1-1; TRBD1 is a possible D gene (5 bases). Germline values: CDR1 SEHNR, CDR2 FQNEAQ (reference sequence). The CDR3 runs 14 residues. Trimming took 5 bases from V and 2 from J, leaving 12 bases between them.

This chain connects TRBV6-6 to TRBJ1-1; 7 positions match TRBD1. The CDR3 consists of 12 residues. After removal of 6 bases from V and 4 bases from J, the junction contained 2 bases not matched to a gene. Per the germline V gene, CDR1 is MNHNY and CDR2 is SVGAGI (reference sequence). CDR3 loop: CASSPGGTEAFF. The CDR3 DNA follows: TGTGCCAGCAGCCCAGGGGGCACTGAAGCTTTCTTT.

The V and J genes are TRBV5-6 and TRBJ1-1, with D possibly matching TRBD1 (5 bases). CDR1 is SGHDT and CDR2 is YYEEEE in the germline V gene. V was trimmed by 4 bases and J by 1 base, leaving 23 bases between them. The CDR3 runs 18 residues. CDR3: CASSLVGLGGSQNTEAFF. For the CDR3, the DNA is TGTGCCAGCAGCCTCGTAGGCCTGGGGGGATCACAGAACACTGAAGCTTTCTTT.

The rearrangement links TRBV11-1 to TRBJ2-1, with 9 nucleotides matching TRBD1. Germline V gives CDR1 SGHAT, CDR2 FQDESV (reference sequence). V was pared by 5 bases and J by 2 bases, with 4 bases of the junction left unmatched. The CDR3 runs 15 residues. CDR3 DNA sequence: TGTGCCAGCAGCCAGGGACAGGGCACCTACAATGAGCAGTTCTTC. Translating it yields CASSQGQGTYNEQFF. The full variable domain, rest sourced from reference TRBV11-1 and TRBJ2-1, is EAEVAQSPRYKITEKSQAVAFWCDPISGHATLYWYRQILGQGPELLVQFQDESVVDDSQLPKDRFSAERLKGVDSTLKIQPAELGDSAMYLCASSQGQGTYNEQFFGPGTRLTVL.

The rearrangement joins TRBV27 to TRBJ2-7, with D possibly TRBD1 on 8 matching bases. This CDR3 is built from 14 residues. Trimming stripped 4 bases from V and 6 bases from J, with 16 bases between. Germline CDR1 reads MNHEY; CDR2 reads SMNVEV (reference sequence). The CDR3 DNA reads as TGTGCCAGCAGTTGGACAGGGAGGGGGCTCGAGCAGTACTTC. This translates into CASSWTGRGLEQYF.

This clone came up a few times. The chain employs TRBV6-1 and TRBJ1-2; TRBD1 matches 8 bases. V lost 5 bases and J lost 8; bases outside the gene matches: 7. Per germline, CDR1 MNHNS and CDR2 SASEGT. This CDR3 is 13 amino acids long. CDR3 sequence reads: CASSISDRGGYTF. The CDR3 bases are TGTGCCAGCAGTATAAGCGACAGGGGCGGCTACACCTTC.

J is TRBJ1-3 and V is TRBV18; 7 nucleotides align to TRBD1. The CDR3 sequence is 16 residues long. Germline CDR1 and CDR2: KGHSH and LQKENI. After removal of 2 bases from V and 0 bases from J, the junction contained 4 bases not matched to a gene. The CDR3 DNA follows: TGTGCCAGCTCACCAAACAGGGGCAGCTCTGGAAACACCATATATTTT. This codes for CASSPNRGSSGNTIYF.

The V gene is TRBV7-3, the J gene TRBJ2-7; a weak D match, TRBD2 (6 bases). The CDR3 has 13 amino acids. The V and J ends lost 5 bases and 6 bases respectively, with 14 bases between them. The V gene's germline CDR1 is SGHTA and CDR2 FQGTGA. Here the CDR3 DNA reads TGTGCCAGCAGCCCCCGGGGGTCGGGCGAGCAGTACTTC. Translating it yields CASSPRGSGEQYF.

J is TRBJ1-2 and V is TRBV5-1; D might be TRBD1 (5 bases). Germline V gene sequence: CDR1 SGHRS, CDR2 YFSETQ. This CDR3 region has 14 residues. The V gene lost 0 bases and the J gene lost 2 bases, with 8 bases spanning the gap. CDR3 nucleotide sequence: TGCGCCAGCAGCTTGGGGACAATCAACTATGGCTACACCTTC. This gives the protein CASSLGTINYGYTF.

The CDR3 is CASRGQTTNYGYTF. CDR3 DNA sequence: TGTGCCAGCAGGGGACAGACTACTAACTATGGCTACACCTTC. This sequence joins TRBV11-2 and TRBJ1-2, with 7 bases that match TRBD1. This CDR3 spans 14 amino acids. The germline CDR1 and CDR2 sequences are SGHAT and FQNNGV. Germline trimming cut 6 bases from V and 0 bases from J; bases unmatched to any gene: 4. The full variable domain, completed using reference TRBV11-2 and TRBJ1-2, is EAGVAQSPRYKIIEKRQSVAFWCNPISGHATLYWYQQILGQGPKLLIQFQNNGVVDDSQLPKDRFSAERLKGVDSTLKIQPAKLEDSAVYLCASRGQTTNYGYTFGSGTRLTVV.

The chain is built from TRBV4-1 and TRBJ2-5; TRBD1 is a possible D gene (5 bases). Looked up from germline, CDR1 is MGHRA and CDR2 is YSYEKL. V gave up 3 bases and J gave up 4 bases, with 12 bases separating them. This CDR3 region has 14 residues. Here the CDR3 DNA reads TGCGCCAGCAGCCAGGGCATGGGGCGAGAGACCCAGTACTTC. This sequence encodes CASSQGMGRETQYF.

This sequence joins TRBV7-9 and TRBJ1-5; D gene unclear. V dropped 4 bases and J dropped 1 base, with 5 bases sitting between them. CDR3 size: 13 residues. The germline gives CDR1 SEHNR, CDR2 FQNEAQ (reference sequence). This chain's CDR3 is CASSSTSNQPQHF. The CDR3 DNA follows: TGTGCCAGCAGCTCTACCAGCAATCAGCCCCAGCATTTT.

The chain couples TRBV7-9 to TRBJ1-1; D gene unclear. The CDR3 covers 15 residues. V gave up 1 base and J gave up 3 bases, with 12 bases separating them. The V gene's germline CDR1 is SEHNR and CDR2 FQNEAQ (reference sequence). CDR3 DNA sequence: TGTGCCAGCAGCTTAGAGCCGCGGCGTTACACTGAAGCTTTCTTT. Protein sequence: CASSLEPRRYTEAFF.

This chain links TRBV27 with TRBJ1-5, with 7 nucleotides matching TRBD1. The CDR3 consists of 14 residues. The V gene end was trimmed by 6 bases and the J gene end by 4 bases; junction bases not matched to a gene: 6. The germline V gene has CDR1 MNHEY and CDR2 SMNVEV (reference sequence). The CDR3 DNA reads TGTGCCAGCAGACCGGGACAGAGAAATCAGCCCCAGCATTTT. Its translation: CASRPGQRNQPQHF.

V usage is TRBV9 and J usage is TRBJ2-5, with 7 bases that match TRBD1. Germline assignment: CDR1 SGDLS and CDR2 YYNGEE. J gave up 4 bases and V 2 bases, and 8 bases lay outside the gene matches. This CDR3 region has 15 residues. CDR3 sequence reads: CASSVSDREVETQYF. CDR3 nucleotide sequence: TGTGCCAGCAGCGTGAGTGACAGGGAAGTAGAGACCCAGTACTTC.

The chain uses TRBV9 and TRBJ2-5, with 9 positions matching TRBD2. The CDR3 runs to 15 residues. The junction had 6 bases not matched to a gene; V was cut back by 0 bases and J by 6 bases. Germline CDR1 reads SGDLS; CDR2 reads YYNGEE. CDR3 sequence reads: CASSVDAGGVKTQYF. For the CDR3, the DNA is TGTGCCAGCAGCGTAGATGCGGGAGGGGTAAAGACCCAGTACTTC.

The chain is built from TRBV7-2 and TRBJ1-1; possibly TRBD1 for D (5 bases). This CDR3 contains 14 residues. The V end lost 6 bases, the J end lost 1 base, and 12 bases lay between the germline ends. The germline V gene has CDR1 SGHTA and CDR2 FQGNSA. The CDR3 here is CASRRGGGNTEAFF. For the CDR3, the DNA is TGTGCCAGCAGACGGGGGGGAGGGAACACTGAAGCTTTCTTT.